This T cell receptor beta chain was obtained from a study of cytomegalovirus exposure and HLA in healthy donors. PCR was performed using 60 Vbeta and 13 Jbeta primers. Only in-frame clones appear in the TCRdb table, and some are missing; sequencing was by immunoSEQ multiplex PCR. The sample lists 150,000 to 200,000 clones, roughly 70% seen once, with about 3% in the top ten. Sequencing was done on a sample of PBMCs. The receptor's source is a woman in her fifties or sixties in good health and CMV-seropositive.

CDR3 in DNA: TGTGCCAGCAGCCAAGCCGGTATATACAATGAGCAGTTCTTC. It encodes CASSQAGIYNEQFF. The rearrangement uses TRBV14 and TRBJ2-1, with unresolved D. From germline, CDR1 is SGHDN and CDR2 FVKESK. Trimming stripped 1 base from V and 4 bases from J, with 8 bases between. This CDR3 region has 14 residues.